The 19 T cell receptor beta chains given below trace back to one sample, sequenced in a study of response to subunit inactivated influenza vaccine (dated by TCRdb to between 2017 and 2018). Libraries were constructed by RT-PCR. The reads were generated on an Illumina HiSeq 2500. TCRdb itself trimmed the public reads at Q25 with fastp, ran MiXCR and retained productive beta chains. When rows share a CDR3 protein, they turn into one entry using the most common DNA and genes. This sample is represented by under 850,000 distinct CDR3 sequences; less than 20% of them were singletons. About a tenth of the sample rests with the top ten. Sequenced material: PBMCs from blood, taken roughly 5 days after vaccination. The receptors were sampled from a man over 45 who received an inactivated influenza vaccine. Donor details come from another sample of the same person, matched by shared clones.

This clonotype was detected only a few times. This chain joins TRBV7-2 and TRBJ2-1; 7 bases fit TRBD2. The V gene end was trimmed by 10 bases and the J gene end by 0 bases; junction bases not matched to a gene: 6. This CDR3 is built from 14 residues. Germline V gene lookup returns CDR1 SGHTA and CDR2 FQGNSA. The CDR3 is CATARDYSYNEQFF. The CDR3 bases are TGTGCCACCGCCCGGGACTACTCCTACAATGAGCAGTTCTTC.

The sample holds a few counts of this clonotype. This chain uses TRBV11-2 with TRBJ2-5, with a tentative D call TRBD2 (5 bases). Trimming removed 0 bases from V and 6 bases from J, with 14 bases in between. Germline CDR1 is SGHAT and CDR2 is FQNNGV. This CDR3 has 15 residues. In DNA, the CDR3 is TGTGCCAGCAGCTTAGATCTAGTTAGCGCTCAGACCCAGTACTTC. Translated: CASSLDLVSAQTQYF.

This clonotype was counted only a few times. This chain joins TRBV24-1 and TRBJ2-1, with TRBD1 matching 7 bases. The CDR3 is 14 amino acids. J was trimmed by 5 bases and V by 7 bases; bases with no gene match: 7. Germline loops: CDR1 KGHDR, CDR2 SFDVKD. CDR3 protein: CATRKQGNDNEQFF. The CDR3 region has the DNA TGTGCCACCAGGAAACAGGGGAACGACAATGAGCAGTTCTTC.

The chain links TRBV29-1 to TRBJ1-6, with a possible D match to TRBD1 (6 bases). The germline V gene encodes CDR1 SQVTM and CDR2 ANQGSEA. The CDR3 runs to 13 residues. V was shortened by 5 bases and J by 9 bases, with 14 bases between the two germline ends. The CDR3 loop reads CSVRLGRGSPLHF. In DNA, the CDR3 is TGCAGCGTTAGACTGGGCAGGGGTTCACCCCTCCACTTT.

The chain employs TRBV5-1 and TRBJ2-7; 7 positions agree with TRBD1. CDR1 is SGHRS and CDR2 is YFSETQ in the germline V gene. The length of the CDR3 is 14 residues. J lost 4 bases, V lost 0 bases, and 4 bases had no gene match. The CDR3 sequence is CASSLVDRRYEQYF. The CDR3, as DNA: TGCGCCAGCAGCTTGGTGGACAGGCGATACGAGCAGTACTTC.

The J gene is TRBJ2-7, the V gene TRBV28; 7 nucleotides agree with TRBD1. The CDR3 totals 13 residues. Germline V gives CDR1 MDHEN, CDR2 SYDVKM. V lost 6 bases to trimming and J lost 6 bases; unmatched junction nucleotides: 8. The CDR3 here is CASRPGQAAEQYF. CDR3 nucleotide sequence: TGTGCCAGCAGACCAGGACAGGCCGCCGAGCAGTACTTC.

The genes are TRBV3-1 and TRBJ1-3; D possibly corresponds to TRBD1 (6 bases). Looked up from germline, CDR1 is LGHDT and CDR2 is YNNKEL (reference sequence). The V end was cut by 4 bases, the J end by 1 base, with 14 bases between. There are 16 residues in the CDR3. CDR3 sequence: CASSRGQLGSGNTIYF. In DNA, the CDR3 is TGTGCCAGCAGCCGCGGACAGTTAGGATCTGGAAACACCATATATTTT.

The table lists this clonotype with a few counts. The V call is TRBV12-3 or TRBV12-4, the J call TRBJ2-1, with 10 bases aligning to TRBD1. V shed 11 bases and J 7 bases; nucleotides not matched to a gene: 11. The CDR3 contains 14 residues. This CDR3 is CAGGGTGVANEQFF. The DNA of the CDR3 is TGTGCCGGCGGGGGGACAGGGGTGGCGAATGAGCAGTTCTTC.

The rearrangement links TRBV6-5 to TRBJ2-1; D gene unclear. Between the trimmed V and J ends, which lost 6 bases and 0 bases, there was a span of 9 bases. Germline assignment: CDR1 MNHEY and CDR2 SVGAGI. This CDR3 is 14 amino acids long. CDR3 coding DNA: TGTGCCAGCAGAGACTCGACCTCCTACAATGAGCAGTTCTTC. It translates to CASRDSTSYNEQFF.

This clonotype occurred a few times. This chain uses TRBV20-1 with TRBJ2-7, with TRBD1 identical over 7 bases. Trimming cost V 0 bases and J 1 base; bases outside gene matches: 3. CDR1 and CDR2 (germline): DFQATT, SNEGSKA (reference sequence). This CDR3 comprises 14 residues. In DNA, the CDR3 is TGCAGTGCTAGAGACCACAGGGGATCCTACGAGCAGTACTTC. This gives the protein CSARDHRGSYEQYF.

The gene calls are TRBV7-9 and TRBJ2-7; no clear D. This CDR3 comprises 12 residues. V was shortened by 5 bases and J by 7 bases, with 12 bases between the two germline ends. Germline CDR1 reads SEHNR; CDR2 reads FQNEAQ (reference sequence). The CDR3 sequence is CASSRTIQEQYF. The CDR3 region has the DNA TGTGCCAGCAGCCGTACCATCCAGGAGCAGTACTTC.

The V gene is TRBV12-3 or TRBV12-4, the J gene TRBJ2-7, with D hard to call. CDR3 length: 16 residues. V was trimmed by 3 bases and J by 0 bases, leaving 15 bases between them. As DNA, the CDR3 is TGTGCCAGCAGTTTCGTCACTCAAGGCCGCTCCTACGAGCAGTACTTC. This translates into CASSFVTQGRSYEQYF.

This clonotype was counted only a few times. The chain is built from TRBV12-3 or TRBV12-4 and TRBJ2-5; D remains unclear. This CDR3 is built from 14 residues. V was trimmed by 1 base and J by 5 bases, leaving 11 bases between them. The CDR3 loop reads CASSLVRDFETQYF. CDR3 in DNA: TGTGCCAGCAGTTTAGTGCGTGATTTTGAGACCCAGTACTTC.

The CDR3 DNA reads as TGCAGTGCTATTGGGACAGCTCCCTACGAGCAGTACTTC. Translating it yields CSAIGTAPYEQYF. The chain recombines TRBV20-1 with TRBJ2-7; 7 bases fit TRBD1. V dropped 4 bases and J dropped 2; count of bases not matched to a gene: 5. The CDR3 consists of 13 residues. Looked up from germline, CDR1 is DFQATT and CDR2 is SNEGSKA (reference sequence).

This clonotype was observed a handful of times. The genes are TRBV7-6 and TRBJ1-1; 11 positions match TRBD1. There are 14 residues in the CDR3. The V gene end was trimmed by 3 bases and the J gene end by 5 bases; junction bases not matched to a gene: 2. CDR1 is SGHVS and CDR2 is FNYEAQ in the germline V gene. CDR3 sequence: CASSFGDRGTEAFF. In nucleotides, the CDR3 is TGTGCCAGCAGCTTTGGGGACAGGGGGACTGAAGCTTTCTTT.

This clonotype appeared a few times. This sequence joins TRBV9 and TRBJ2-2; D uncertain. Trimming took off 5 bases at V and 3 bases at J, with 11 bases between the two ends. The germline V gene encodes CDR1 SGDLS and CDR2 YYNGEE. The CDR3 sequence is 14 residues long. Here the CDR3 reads CASRARQDTGELFF. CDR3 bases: TGTGCCAGCAGGGCTAGACAAGACACCGGGGAGCTGTTTTTT.

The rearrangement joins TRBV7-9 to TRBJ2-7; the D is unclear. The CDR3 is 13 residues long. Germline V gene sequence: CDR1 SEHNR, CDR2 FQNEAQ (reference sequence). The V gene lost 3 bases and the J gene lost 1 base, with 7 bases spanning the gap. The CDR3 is CASSLDQSYEQYF. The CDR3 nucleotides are TGTGCCAGCAGCTTGGATCAGTCCTACGAGCAGTACTTC.

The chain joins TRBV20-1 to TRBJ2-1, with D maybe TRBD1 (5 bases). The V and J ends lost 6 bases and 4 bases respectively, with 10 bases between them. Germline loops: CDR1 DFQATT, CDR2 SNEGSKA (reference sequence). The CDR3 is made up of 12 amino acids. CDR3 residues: CSAPDSYNEQFF. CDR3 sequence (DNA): TGCAGTGCCCCAGACAGTTACAATGAGCAGTTCTTC.

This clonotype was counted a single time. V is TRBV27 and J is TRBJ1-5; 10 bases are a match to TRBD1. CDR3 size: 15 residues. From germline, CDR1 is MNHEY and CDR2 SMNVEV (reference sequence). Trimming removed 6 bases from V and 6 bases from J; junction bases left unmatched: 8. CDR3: CASSSGTGASQPQHF. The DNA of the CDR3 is TGTGCCAGCAGCTCCGGGACAGGGGCCAGTCAGCCCCAGCATTTT.